The 19 T cell receptor beta chains presented below share a single source sample, sequenced in a study of T cells expressing NK-cell markers (dated by TCRdb to about 2020). Library preparation employed 5' RACE. Sequenced on an Illumina HiSeq 2000. TCRdb reprocessed the reads; each CDR3 protein sequence makes one entry, and DNA is unavailable. The sample table holds some 600,000 distinct CDR3 sequences. The ten biggest clones cover under 4.5% of the sample. The sequenced material came from blood T cells: a sorted CD56 or NKG2C T cell subset, CD4+ or CD8+ T cells, or bulk PBMC T cells (not recorded which). The receptors here all came from a man younger than 35 in good health. Donor details come from another sample of the same person, matched by shared clones.

The chain couples TRBV15 to TRBJ2-3; lacking DNA, the TRBD2 call made by TCRdb goes unchecked. This CDR3 is 15 amino acids long. Per the germline V gene, CDR1 is LNHNV and CDR2 is YYDKDF (reference sequence). CDR3 loop: CATGLAGVSSDTQYF.

The chain recombines TRBV29-1 with TRBJ2-7; there is no DNA to check the TCRdb D call of TRBD1. The CDR3 spans 12 residues. Germline V gene sequence: CDR1 SQVTM, CDR2 ANQGSEA. This CDR3 reads CSVEDGTYEQYF.

This rearrangement joins TRBV10-3 to TRBJ2-1; TCRdb names TRBD1, which stays unverified in the absence of DNA. Germline V gene lookup returns CDR1 ENHRY and CDR2 SYGVKD. The length of the CDR3 is 16 residues. The CDR3 spells CAIGADNLRSYNEQFF.

The chain employs TRBV28 and TRBJ2-5; the TCRdb D gene call, TRBD2, has no DNA to confirm it. The CDR3 contains 17 residues. CDR1 and CDR2 from the germline V gene are MDHEN and SYDVKM. The chain's CDR3 is CASSFAEDLGLAGGQYF.

V is TRBV5-6 and J is TRBJ2-1. The CDR3 has 18 amino acids. Looked up from germline, CDR1 is SGHDT and CDR2 is YYEEEE. CDR3 loop: CASSPNLREAGSYNEQFF.

The chain combines TRBV7-3 with TRBJ1-1. This CDR3 spans 13 amino acids. In germline, CDR1 is SGHTA, CDR2 FQGTGA. This chain's CDR3 is CASSVFEATEAFF.

The CDR3 is CASSDSKVGGNRRLGETQYF. The rearrangement links TRBV6-4 to TRBJ2-5; TCRdb's assignment of TRBD2 cannot be checked, as there is no DNA. From germline, CDR1 is MRHNA and CDR2 SNTAGT. The CDR3 is 20 residues long.

V is TRBV5-6 and J is TRBJ2-5; with no DNA, the TCRdb D assignment of TRBD1 cannot be verified. CDR1 and CDR2 (germline): SGHDT, YYEEEE. This CDR3 is 14 amino acids long. The CDR3 loop reads CASSLVPDRGPQYF.

J is TRBJ1-2 and V is TRBV28; TCRdb gives TRBD1 as the D gene, but with no DNA this cannot be confirmed. The CDR3 loop spans 15 amino acids. Germline CDR1 and CDR2: MDHEN and SYDVKM. CDR3 amino acids: CASSLTLLDRDGYTF.

V gene TRBV7-9 combines with J gene TRBJ1-5. CDR3 length: 14 residues. Germline-derived CDR1 and CDR2 are SEHNR and FQNEAQ (reference sequence). This CDR3 is CASSLAVGDQPQHF.

The chain couples TRBV20-1 to TRBJ1-5; no DNA is available, so the TRBD1 call from TCRdb remains unchecked. Germline V gene sequence: CDR1 DFQATT, CDR2 SNEGSKA (reference sequence). This CDR3 comprises 15 residues. The CDR3 protein is CSARSPQGANQPQHF.

This rearrangement joins TRBV6-1 to TRBJ2-3. The V gene's germline CDR1 is MNHNS and CDR2 SASEGT. The CDR3 length is 15 residues. The CDR3 spells CASVETGGSTDTQYF.

The chain has TRBV18 and TRBJ2-1; TCRdb returns TRBD2, unconfirmable since there is no DNA. Germline values: CDR1 KGHSH, CDR2 LQKENI. CDR3 length: 15 residues. The CDR3 is CASSPAGSTYNEQFF.

The chain links TRBV28 to TRBJ2-3; TCRdb's D call, TRBD1, is unchecked because there is no DNA. Germline V gives CDR1 MDHEN, CDR2 SYDVKM. This CDR3 has 13 amino acids. CDR3 region: CASSQGATDTQYF.

This chain links TRBV7-2 with TRBJ2-2. The CDR3 totals 14 residues. The germline CDR1 and CDR2 sequences are SGHTA and FQGNSA. This CDR3 reads CASSLKTNTGELFF.

The rearrangement uses TRBV30 and TRBJ1-2; TCRdb calls TRBD1, which cannot be checked without DNA. This CDR3 has 11 residues. Germline-derived CDR1 and CDR2 are GTSNPN and SVGIG (reference sequence). CDR3 loop: CACAGTLGYTF.

The chain joins TRBV11-2 to TRBJ2-1. Germline CDR1 SGHAT, CDR2 FQNNGV. The CDR3 has 17 amino acids. This chain's CDR3 is CASSPRVIGVTYNEQFF.

V is TRBV11-2 and J is TRBJ2-1; lacking DNA, the TRBD2 call made by TCRdb goes unchecked. Germline CDR1 and CDR2: SGHAT and FQNNGV. This CDR3 has 17 amino acids. The CDR3 protein is CASSPRLAGVTRDEQFF.

The chain uses TRBV7-2 and TRBJ1-1. The length of the CDR3 is 15 residues. CDR1 and CDR2 from the germline V gene are SGHTA and FQGNSA. The CDR3 is CASSLNSAKGTEAFF. Full variable domain (missing parts from reference TRBV7-2 and TRBJ1-1): GAGVSQSPSNKVTEKGKDVELRCDPISGHTALYWYRQSLGQGLEFLIYFQGNSAPDKSGLPSDRFSAERTGGSVSTLTIQRTQQEDSAVYLCASSLNSAKGTEAFFGQGTRLTVV.